These 18 T cell receptor beta chains share one sample of origin, sequenced in a study of CD8 T cells in ankylosing spondylitis. Points from the study as a whole: Characteristic of ankylosing spondylitis blood, it appeared, was a TCR beta motif comprising eight highly homologous variants.

The antigens of these receptors remain unknown. A single record per CDR3 protein comes from TCRdb applying MiXCR to the 5' RACE reads. The sample has a few hundred thousand distinct CDR3 sequences; 6.5% to 10% are singletons. Sequenced sample: blood, either unsorted or a sorted T cell fraction (not recorded which). Every receptor here comes from a male donor with ankylosing spondylitis.

This clonotype was detected ten times or more. V and J are TRBV5-1 and TRBJ2-1; 10 bases fit TRBD2. The CDR3 spans 15 residues. The V gene's germline CDR1 is SGHRS and CDR2 YFSETQ. V gave up 4 bases and J gave up 8 bases; unmatched junction bases: 9. The CDR3 DNA is TGCGCCAGCAGCATCGCTAGCGGGAGTTATGATGAGCAGTTCTTC. Protein: CASSIASGSYDEQFF.

The chain combines TRBV7-2 with TRBJ1-6; perhaps TRBD1 as D (5 bases). This CDR3 is 15 amino acids long. The germline V and J ends were trimmed by 4 bases and 10 bases, with 17 bases remaining between them. Germline CDR1 and CDR2: SGHTA and FQGNSA. The CDR3 sequence: CASSSGQGVGSPLHF. CDR3 nucleotides: TGTGCCAGCAGCTCGGGGCAGGGTGTCGGCTCACCCCTCCACTTT.

The chain recombines TRBV4-2 with TRBJ2-7, with 8 bases lining up with TRBD1. CDR1 is LGHNA and CDR2 is YNFKEQ in the germline V gene. After removal of 0 bases from V and 4 bases from J, the junction contained 14 bases not matched to a gene. The CDR3 contains 18 residues. The CDR3 bases are TGTGCCAGCAGCCAAGATAGGGGGGCCGGGACAGGTTTTTACGAGCAGTACTTC. Protein sequence: CASSQDRGAGTGFYEQYF.

The table lists this clonotype with a few counts. Written as DNA, the CDR3 is TGCGCCAGCAGCCTCGTCGTACTGAGAAGCACAGATACGCAGTATTTT. Amino acids: CASSLVVLRSTDTQYF. This sequence joins TRBV4-1 and TRBJ2-3; D unclear. This CDR3 contains 16 residues. Germline V gene data show CDR1 as MGHRA and CDR2 as YSYEKL. The ends were cut back, 4 bases at V and 0 bases at J, with 14 bases in the middle.

The chain links TRBV5-1 to TRBJ2-3; 8 nucleotides line up with TRBD2. Germline-derived CDR1 and CDR2 are SGHRS and YFSETQ. The CDR3 totals 16 residues. V was clipped by 0 bases and J by 1 base; unmatched bases: 4. The CDR3 loop reads CASSLGPAGGTDTQYF. CDR3 nucleotides: TGCGCCAGCAGCTTGGGTCCAGCGGGAGGCACAGATACGCAGTATTTT.

The V gene is TRBV28, the J gene TRBJ1-5; tentative D call: TRBD1 (5 bases). Trimming took 6 bases from V and 5 from J, leaving 14 bases between them. This CDR3 region has 14 residues. Germline V CDR1 and CDR2: MDHEN, SYDVKM. The CDR3 loop is CASSPGPSHQPQHF. The CDR3 nucleotides read TGTGCCAGCAGCCCGGGACCATCCCATCAGCCCCAGCATTTT.

This sequence joins TRBV12-3 or TRBV12-4 and TRBJ2-2; the D call may be TRBD1 or TRBD2 (5 bases each). Trimming stripped 1 base from V and 0 bases from J, with 12 bases between. This CDR3 has 17 residues. CDR3 sequence (DNA): TGTGCCAGCAGTTTAGGATATCGGGGCCCGAACACCGGGGAGCTGTTTTTT. Translation gives CASSLGYRGPNTGELFF.

There are a few counts of this clonotype. The V gene is TRBV18, the J gene TRBJ1-6, with 9 bases aligning to TRBD1. V was pared by 4 bases and J by 10 bases, with 8 bases of the junction left unmatched. The CDR3 has 15 amino acids. CDR1 and CDR2 from the germline V gene are KGHSH and LQKENI. CDR3 loop: CASSHPGTGNSPLHF. As DNA, the CDR3 is TGTGCCAGCTCACATCCCGGGACAGGGAACTCACCCCTCCACTTT.

This clonotype was counted many times. CDR3 in DNA: TGCAGCGTTTATGGCGGGAACAATCAGCCCCAGCATTTT. Translating it yields CSVYGGNNQPQHF. V and J are TRBV20-1 and TRBJ1-5; D uncertain. The CDR3 loop spans 13 amino acids. The germline V gene has CDR1 DFQATT and CDR2 SNEGSKA (reference sequence).

The chain recombines TRBV3-1 with TRBJ1-1; D unclear. With 0 bases removed from V and 1 base from J, the gap between germline ends came to 6 bases. Germline-derived CDR1 and CDR2 are LGHDT and YNNKEL (reference sequence). This CDR3 has 14 amino acids. The CDR3 DNA reads TGTGCCAGCAGCCAAGATCTGAGGAACACTGAAGCTTTCTTT. It codes for CASSQDLRNTEAFF.

This clonotype has a handful of counts. This rearrangement joins TRBV4-2 to TRBJ2-1; 13 bases line up with TRBD2. CDR1 is LGHNA and CDR2 is YNFKEQ in the germline V gene. CDR3 length: 18 amino acids. The ends lost 0 bases at V and 5 bases at J; junction bases unmatched: 7. The CDR3 region has the DNA TGTGCCAGCAGCCAAGATGGGGGAACTAGCGGGAGGGACAATGAGCAGTTCTTC. It translates to CASSQDGGTSGRDNEQFF.

This clonotype occurred a few times. The chain has TRBV12-3 or TRBV12-4 and TRBJ1-2, with 7 bases that match TRBD1. The CDR3 loop spans 16 amino acids. Losses at the gene ends were 5 bases for V and 3 bases for J; bases not matched to a gene: 12. CDR3 residues: CASSHRGQNIYYGYTF. For the CDR3, the DNA is TGTGCCAGCAGTCACCGGGGACAGAATATATACTATGGCTACACCTTC.

This chain joins TRBV5-1 and TRBJ2-7; 9 positions agree with TRBD2. CDR1 is SGHRS, CDR2 YFSETQ, per germline. The J segment lost 3 bases and the V segment lost 5 bases, leaving 3 bases of the junction unmatched. The CDR3 runs to 13 residues. In DNA, the CDR3 is TGCGCCAGCAGGCCAGCGGGAGGCTACGAGCAGTACTTC. This encodes CASRPAGGYEQYF.

In its sample, this clonotype was seen many times. The chain couples TRBV5-5 to TRBJ1-1; D is ambiguous. V lost 4 bases to trimming and J lost 2 bases, with 9 bases between them. The CDR3 consists of 13 residues. CDR1 is SGHKS, CDR2 YYEKEE, per germline (reference sequence). The CDR3: CASSRFDNTEAFF. The CDR3 bases are TGTGCCAGCAGCCGTTTTGATAACACTGAAGCTTTCTTT.

This clonotype was detected many times. This rearrangement joins TRBV12-3 or TRBV12-4 to TRBJ2-3; 7 bases align to TRBD2. V dropped 1 base and J dropped 2; count of bases not matched to a gene: 3. The CDR3 runs to 15 residues. CDR3 DNA: TGTGCCAGCAGTTTAGGGACTAGATACACAGATACGCAGTATTTT. Its translation: CASSLGTRYTDTQYF.

This clonotype was seen only a few times. The chain recombines TRBV15 with TRBJ2-7; 9 bases map to TRBD2. The germline V gene encodes CDR1 LNHNV and CDR2 YYDKDF (reference sequence). The trim removed 0 bases at V and 3 bases at J, leaving 6 bases unmatched. The CDR3 extends over 16 amino acids. The CDR3 region has the DNA TGTGCCACCAGCAGAGATCTGCGGGAGGGCCTCTACGAGCAGTACTTC. It encodes CATSRDLREGLYEQYF.

This clonotype was recorded at least ten times. The CDR3 region has the DNA TGTGCCAGCAGCCTCCGGGACAGGGGTGGGTATGAGCAGTTCTTC. This sequence encodes CASSLRDRGGYEQFF. The chain uses TRBV7-8 and TRBJ2-1, with 10 bases identical to TRBD1. Trimming cost V 5 bases and J 8 bases; bases outside gene matches: 9. Germline V CDR1 and CDR2: SGHVS, FQNEAQ. CDR3 length equals 15 residues.

The rearrangement joins TRBV11-2 to TRBJ2-1; D uncertain. Germline CDR1 reads SGHAT; CDR2 reads FQNNGV. V shed 5 bases and J shed 2 bases, with 16 bases lying between them. The CDR3 has 16 residues. The CDR3 loop reads CASSQDGFGPYNEQFF. The CDR3 coding sequence is TGTGCCAGCAGCCAGGACGGGTTCGGGCCCTACAATGAGCAGTTCTTC.